This TCR beta chain was identified in a study of T cells expressing NK-cell markers. Study details: Just one sequenced donor of eight was HCMV-seronegative, while seven were seropositive. General study findings and limits: Topping the CD3+CD56-NKG2C+ fraction as well were these clonotypes, in a handful of donors. Dominant NKG2C+ clonotype frequencies of about 1.0-7.0% of CD8+ T cells were measured in over 5 donors.

The TCR beta cDNA came from 5'RACE template switching with UMIs. From the 5' RACE reads, TCRdb lists one entry per CDR3 protein and no DNA. This sample contains 500,000 to 700,000 distinct CDR3 sequences. The CDR3 covers 17 residues. In the case of this clonotype: Its specificity is not known.

The chain employs TRBV12-3 or TRBV12-4 and TRBJ2-1; TCRdb's D call, TRBD2, is unchecked because there is no DNA. The source of this sequence is a man aged 18 to 29 in good health. The sample comprised blood T cells: a sorted CD56 or NKG2C T cell subset, CD4+ or CD8+ T cells, or bulk PBMC T cells (not recorded which). The CDR3 spells CASSLGARTRGYNEQFF.